This T cell receptor beta chain appears in the sequencing data of a study of T cell responses to AZD1222 COVID-19 vaccine (dated by TCRdb to about 2021). Looking at the study overall: AZD1222 recipients given second doses at about 4 weeks or at about 12 weeks were pooled, since spike-specific TCR depth and breadth were not found to differ between the two schedules. TCR sequencing covered over 230 trial participants: roughly 200 given two doses of AZD1222 and 26 given two doses of MenACWY control vaccine. Trial participants were enrolled by age into 18-55, 56-69 and 70-plus year subgroups, with approximately 160, 26 and 62 TCR-sequenced participants respectively. Overall study outcomes, separate from this receptor: After two AZD1222 doses, both the breadth and the depth of spike-specific TCRs were significantly higher than at day 0 and than in MenACWY recipients. The 56-69-year group was small, and its depth increase did not reach significance, likely because of low power. Epitopes outside the regions mutated in the B.1.351 and B.1.1.7 variants were reportedly recognized by nearly half of the unique spike-specific TCRs. Only five to seven AZD1222 recipients were SARS-CoV-2 seropositive at baseline, limiting conclusions about previously exposed vaccinees. Because no day 14 peak-response samples were available, repertoires were characterized only after the peak T cell response. The whole spike protein was spanned by vaccine-associated CD4 TCRs, and dominant responses were seen in regions 160-218 and 743-854. Participants were mostly white British, with more females than males. The authors suggested clonal diversity may have been underestimated.

This clone was detected only once. Its antigen remains undetermined. No much larger clone is present one base from it, and per-base qualities are unavailable. The sample's time point label, in plain terms: baseline before first vaccination. Vaccinee samples came from UK trials COV001 and COV002, including a single-blind randomized controlled phase 2/3 trial of AZD1222 (ChAdOx1 nCoV-19) in healthy adults. Trial participant PBMC samples were collected at day 0 and day 28 after the second dose for TCRbeta chain sequencing. The CDR3 regions of human TCRbeta chains were subjected to immunosequencing. The study's own analysis went as follows. TCRs in the repertoires were compared against a reference library of SARS-CoV-2-specific TCRs that had been generated with the MIRA antigen-specificity platform. Breadth was defined as the fraction of unique TCRs that were SARS-CoV-2-associated, and depth was defined as the fraction of total T cells that were SARS-CoV-2-associated. Using the MIRA data, every spike-specific TCR was mapped to the spike region that the TCR reacted to and assigned to either a CD4 or a CD8 class. Log10-transformed breadth and depth values were compared by one-way ANOVA with Sidak's multiple comparisons tests. Here the immuneACCESS table is served through TCRdb, limited to in-frame sequences with V and J called. Missing clones are a known gap in these copies; in checked studies unresolved V genes cover under half, and the rest lacks a known reason. V, J and clone size reflect that table, while D and trimming were determined from the DNA. Counted in this sample were about 170,000 clones; around nine tenths of them appeared once. The ten largest make up less than 1.6% of the sample.

The sample consisted of peripheral blood, taken on day 0 of AZD1222 vaccination. The origin of this receptor is an adult in good health.

The DNA sequence is TGTGCCAGCAGACCTGGAGGTCAACAGAACACCATATATTTT. Its protein reads: CASRPGGQQNTIYF. The rearranged segments are TRBV28 and TRBJ1-3, with no reliable assignment of the D segment. V gives up 6 bases and J gives up 7 bases, and the segment between their germline ends measures 16 bases. Counted from cysteine to phenylalanine, this CDR3 has 14 amino acids. Just CDR3 DNA is preserved here, 42 bases in frame from base 1. The germline V gene gives CDR1 as MDHEN and CDR2 as SYDVKM.